These 28 T cell receptor beta chains originate from one sample sequenced in a study of beta chain features in type 1 diabetes. The authors reverse transcribed all of the isolated RNA, so sequencing captured expressed TCRB transcripts. Libraries were prepared by immunoSEQ multiplex PCR; TCRdb keeps only in-frame clonotypes and omits some of them. The profile shows roughly 150,000 clones, 7.5% to 10% of them singletons. Sequencing was carried out using central memory CD4+ T cells from blood. These receptors were taken from a young woman in good health.

The chain employs TRBV11-2 and TRBJ1-1, with unresolved D. This CDR3 contains 11 residues. Trimming removed 6 bases at V and 7 bases at J, with 9 bases between. CDR1 and CDR2 from the germline V gene are SGHAT and FQNNGV. The CDR3 protein is CASSVALEAFF. The CDR3 DNA follows: TGTGCCAGCAGTGTGGCCCTTGAAGCTTTCTTT.

This clone was detected a few times. This sequence joins TRBV4-3 and TRBJ2-3, with 9 nucleotides matching TRBD2. Germline V gives CDR1 LGHNA, CDR2 YSLEER. This CDR3 has 17 amino acids. The junction had 9 bases not matched to a gene; V was cut back by 0 bases and J by 5 bases. The chain's CDR3 is CASSQEWAGGPGDTQYF. The CDR3 DNA sequence: TGCGCCAGCAGCCAAGAATGGGCGGGGGGGCCGGGAGATACGCAGTATTTT.

This chain connects TRBV11-3 to TRBJ2-7, with D perhaps matching TRBD1 (5 bases). The CDR3 spans 15 residues. The V gene lost 3 bases and the J gene lost 2 bases, with 14 bases spanning the gap. CDR1 is SGHNT, CDR2 YENEEA, per germline. CDR3 DNA sequence: TGTGCCAGCAGCTTCACATCGACAGTAACCTACGAGCAGTACTTC. Translating gives CASSFTSTVTYEQYF.

In this sample, this clone turned up a few times. This chain joins TRBV29-1 and TRBJ2-5; no clear D. Germline V gene sequence: CDR1 SQVTM, CDR2 ANQGSEA. The CDR3 consists of 12 residues. Trimming left V 7 bases short and J 2 bases short, with 11 bases between. The CDR3 bases are TGCAGCGCCAATTGGGCACAAGAGACCCAGTACTTC. Encoded protein: CSANWAQETQYF. Based on the CDR3 plus reference TRBV29-1 and TRBJ2-5, the full variable domain is SAVISQKPSRDICQRGTSLTIQCQVDSQVTMMFWYRQQPGQSLTLIATANQGSEATYESGFVIDKFPISRPNLTFSTLTVSNMSPEDSSIYLCSANWAQETQYFGPGTRLLVL.

V gene TRBV29-1 combines with J gene TRBJ1-2, with D hard to call. The germline V gene has CDR1 SQVTM and CDR2 ANQGSEA. V was clipped by 1 base and J by 5 bases, with 14 bases between them. CDR3 length: 14 amino acids. The CDR3 DNA reads as TGCAGCGTTGAAGGAGGATCCGGAACGTATGGCTACACCTTC. It is translated as CSVEGGSGTYGYTF. The full variable domain, rest sourced from reference TRBV29-1 and TRBJ1-2, is SAVISQKPSRDICQRGTSLTIQCQVDSQVTMMFWYRQQPGQSLTLIATANQGSEATYESGFVIDKFPISRPNLTFSTLTVSNMSPEDSSIYLCSVEGGSGTYGYTFGSGTRLTVV.

V usage is TRBV28 and J usage is TRBJ1-5; no clear D gene. Trimming pared 8 bases from V and 5 bases from J, leaving 13 bases between. CDR1 and CDR2 from the germline V gene are MDHEN and SYDVKM. This CDR3 spans 13 amino acids. The CDR3 region is CASVGGSDQPQHF. CDR3 DNA: TGTGCCAGCGTCGGAGGGTCGGATCAGCCCCAGCATTTT.

At least ten counts were recorded for this clone. The chain couples TRBV9 to TRBJ2-7; unclear D gene. The ends were cut back, 10 bases at V and 4 bases at J, with 12 bases in the middle. The CDR3 spans 11 residues. Germline V gives CDR1 SGDLS, CDR2 YYNGEE. The CDR3 DNA reads TGTGCCGGCCCCTTCTGGTACGAGCAGTACTTC. Residues: CAGPFWYEQYF.

This clone was found a few times. This chain uses TRBV4-2 with TRBJ2-1; perhaps TRBD1 as D (6 bases). In germline, CDR1 is LGHNA, CDR2 YNFKEQ. The V and J ends lost 2 bases and 0 bases respectively, with 11 bases between them. This CDR3 region has 16 residues. The CDR3 here is CASSQQGKSSYNEQFF. CDR3 DNA: TGTGCCAGCAGCCAACAGGGGAAAAGCTCCTACAATGAGCAGTTCTTC.

The chain joins TRBV5-1 to TRBJ2-3; D gene uncertain. V was cut by 0 bases and J by 5 bases, with 10 bases left in between. This CDR3 contains 14 residues. Germline V gives CDR1 SGHRS, CDR2 YFSETQ. The CDR3 DNA reads as TGCGCCAGCAGCTTGGCGCTAGTGGGAGATACGCAGTATTTT. Encoded protein: CASSLALVGDTQYF. Using reference TRBV5-1 and TRBJ2-3 for the parts outside the CDR3, the full variable domain is KAGVTQTPRYLIKTRGQQVTLSCSPISGHRSVSWYQQTPGQGLQFLFEYFSETQRNKGNFPGRFSGRQFSNSRSEMNVSTLELGDSALYLCASSLALVGDTQYFGPGTRLTVL.

This clone appeared a few times. The chain is built from TRBV2 and TRBJ1-2; a weak D match, TRBD1 (5 bases). The V gene's germline CDR1 is SNHLY and CDR2 FYNNEI. The CDR3 extends over 13 amino acids. With 6 bases removed from V and 8 bases from J, the gap between germline ends came to 16 bases. This chain's CDR3 is CASRLTGDGGYTF. DNA for the CDR3: TGTGCCAGCAGGTTAACAGGCGACGGGGGCTACACCTTC. The full variable domain, in which reference TRBV2 and TRBJ1-2 provide the parts outside the CDR3, is EPEVTQTPSHQVTQMGQEVILRCVPISNHLYFYWYRQILGQKVEFLVSFYNNEISEKSEIFDDQFSVERPDGSNFTLKIRSTKLEDSAMYFCASRLTGDGGYTFGSGTRLTVV.

In this sample, this clone turned up a few times. The chain carries TRBV28 and TRBJ1-1; D perhaps matches TRBD1 (5 bases). The CDR3 is 14 amino acids. Germline assignment: CDR1 MDHEN and CDR2 SYDVKM. V shed 8 bases and J shed 4 bases, with 17 bases lying between them. The CDR3 DNA follows: TGTGCCAGCCCCCGGGGGGGGGATAGCACTGAAGCTTTCTTT. Protein sequence: CASPRGGDSTEAFF.

The chain recombines TRBV11-3 with TRBJ2-3, with D perhaps TRBD2 (5 bases). Germline assignment: CDR1 SGHNT and CDR2 YENEEA. The CDR3 spans 14 residues. V was trimmed by 4 bases and J by 0 bases, leaving 8 bases between them. Here the CDR3 reads CASSSRRSTDTQYF. Written as DNA, the CDR3 is TGTGCCAGCAGCTCCCGGAGGAGCACAGATACGCAGTATTTT.

Only a few counts were recorded for this clone. The chain uses TRBV12-5 and TRBJ1-2; TRBD1 is a possible D gene (6 bases). The ends were cut back, 6 bases at V and 8 bases at J, with 16 bases in the middle. This CDR3 has 13 amino acids. Germline assignment: CDR1 LGHNT and CDR2 FRNRAP. CDR3 nucleotide sequence: TGTGCTAGTGGCCCTGCGGGGGGCGGGGGCTACACCTTC. Translated: CASGPAGGGGYTF.

This clone was detected only a few times. This chain connects TRBV11-3 to TRBJ2-5, with 10 bases matching TRBD1. CDR1 and CDR2 from the germline V gene are SGHNT and YENEEA. The CDR3 spans 19 residues. Trimming removed 2 bases from V and 2 bases from J; junction bases left unmatched: 14. CDR3 nucleotides: TGTGCCAGCAGCTTAAATGCCCTTAGACAGGGGGCTCCTCAAGAGACCCAGTACTTC. Its protein is CASSLNALRQGAPQETQYF.

This clone was seen a handful of times. CDR3 bases: TGTGCCAGCAGCGTAGAGGGGCCAGATACGCAGTATTTT. This translates into CASSVEGPDTQYF. This chain uses TRBV9 with TRBJ2-3; TRBD1 is a possible D gene (5 bases). V lost 0 bases to trimming and J lost 4 bases, with 6 bases between them. Germline CDR1 is SGDLS and CDR2 is YYNGEE. The CDR3 totals 13 residues.

The chain couples TRBV18 to TRBJ2-5, with 15 bases that match TRBD2. Germline-derived CDR1 and CDR2 are KGHSH and LQKENI. The CDR3 sequence is 17 residues long. Germline trimming cut 6 bases from V and 2 bases from J; bases unmatched to any gene: 7. The CDR3 spells CASSTGTSGGLQETQYF. CDR3 nucleotides: TGTGCCAGCTCGACCGGGACTAGCGGGGGGTTACAAGAGACCCAGTACTTC.

This clone has only a few counts. The CDR3 loop reads CASSPGGGEMNTEAFF. The CDR3 nucleotides read TGTGCCAGCAGTCCCGGGGGAGGGGAAATGAACACTGAAGCTTTCTTT. The rearrangement uses TRBV6-6 and TRBJ1-1, with D possibly matching TRBD1 (5 bases). The CDR3 contains 16 residues. Germline assignment: CDR1 MNHNY and CDR2 SVGAGI (reference sequence). Trimming took 5 bases from V and 0 from J, leaving 16 bases between them.

In nucleotides, the CDR3 is TGTGCCTGGAGTCTAGATGACAGGGGGGGCTACGAGCAGTACTTC. Protein sequence: CAWSLDDRGGYEQYF. The V gene is TRBV30, the J gene TRBJ2-7; 9 bases match TRBD1. Unmatched junction bases numbered 8, after V lost 2 bases and J lost 3 bases. The CDR3 contains 15 residues. Germline CDR1 GTSNPN, CDR2 SVGIG (reference sequence).

The rearrangement uses TRBV5-1 and TRBJ1-6; no reliable D call. The CDR3 totals 15 residues. Germline V gives CDR1 SGHRS, CDR2 YFSETQ. Trimming shortened V by 0 bases and J by 5 bases, and 9 bases separated the two germline ends. CDR3 DNA: TGCGCCAGCAGCTTGGGGGCAGATCATAATTCACCCCTCCACTTT. It translates to CASSLGADHNSPLHF.

This clone was observed many times. The genes are TRBV4-2 and TRBJ1-2; TRBD1 matches 7 bases. The germline gives CDR1 LGHNA, CDR2 YNFKEQ. Trimming cost V 4 bases and J 6 bases; bases outside gene matches: 11. CDR3 length equals 15 residues. CDR3 DNA sequence: TGTGCCAGCAGCCCGATAGCCGGGACAGATCATGGCTACACCTTC. It specifies CASSPIAGTDHGYTF.

The V gene is TRBV25-1, the J gene TRBJ2-5; D might be TRBD1 (6 bases). There are 14 residues in the CDR3. V was clipped by 4 bases and J by 5 bases, with 14 bases between them. The V gene's germline CDR1 is MGHDK and CDR2 SYGVNS. The CDR3 nucleotides read TGTGCCAGCAGTGGGACGCAGGGGTTGGAGACCCAGTACTTC. This sequence encodes CASSGTQGLETQYF.

In its sample, this clone was seen a few times. The rearrangement links TRBV4-3 to TRBJ2-5; D gene ambiguous. The germline V and J ends were trimmed by 2 bases and 4 bases, with 5 bases remaining between them. Per the germline V gene, CDR1 is LGHNA and CDR2 is YSLEER. CDR3 length: 12 residues. The CDR3 nucleotides are TGCGCCAGCAGCCAATCCGGAGAGACCCAGTACTTC. Its translation is CASSQSGETQYF.

V is TRBV11-2 and J is TRBJ2-3, with TRBD2 identical over 8 bases. Germline CDR1 reads SGHAT; CDR2 reads FQNNGV. This CDR3 has 14 residues. The junction had 6 bases not matched to a gene; V was cut back by 5 bases and J by 5 bases. The CDR3 sequence is CASSPGLDLDTQYF. The CDR3 nucleotides are TGTGCCAGCAGCCCGGGACTAGATCTAGATACGCAGTATTTT.

This clone was seen a single time. One end of the junction varies from germline; a read error may be responsible. This chain joins TRBV25-1 and TRBJ2-7; TRBD2 agrees at 9 bases. This CDR3 is 13 amino acids long. CDR1 is MGHDK, CDR2 SYGVNS, per germline. In DNA, the CDR3 is TGTACCAGCAGTGTAGCGGGAGAGGTCGAGCAGTACTTC. It is translated as CTSSVAGEVEQYF.

The J gene is TRBJ2-7, the V gene TRBV4-2; 12 bases agree with TRBD2. Germline V gene lookup returns CDR1 LGHNA and CDR2 YNFKEQ. J lost 2 bases, V lost 3 bases, and 8 bases had no gene match. This CDR3 is 17 amino acids long. Written as DNA, the CDR3 is TGTGCCAGCAGCCAGCGGACTAGCGGGGAAATGACCTACGAGCAGTACTTC. Amino acid sequence: CASSQRTSGEMTYEQYF.

The chain recombines TRBV6-1 with TRBJ1-1, with 7 bases that match TRBD1. This CDR3 spans 12 amino acids. Germline V CDR1 and CDR2: MNHNS, SASEGT. V trimming: 7 bases; J trimming: 8 bases; junction bases outside the gene matches: 7. The CDR3 nucleotides are TGTGCCAGCACCCTCGTCAGGGGGGAAGCTTTCTTT. Translated: CASTLVRGEAFF.

The V gene is TRBV2, the J gene TRBJ2-2, with no clear D. Germline assignment: CDR1 SNHLY and CDR2 FYNNEI. With 1 base removed from V and 7 bases from J, the gap between germline ends came to 7 bases. This CDR3 contains 13 residues. CDR3 DNA: TGTGCCAGCAGTGAAGGGCAGATCGGGGAGCTGTTTTTT. Protein: CASSEGQIGELFF.

The sample holds a few counts of this clone. CDR3 sequence reads: CASSQAPSGSYNEQFF. DNA for the CDR3: TGTGCCAGCAGCCAGGCACCTAGCGGGAGTTACAATGAGCAGTTCTTC. This rearrangement joins TRBV4-2 to TRBJ2-1; 10 bases map to TRBD2. V was pared by 3 bases and J by 4 bases, with 6 bases of the junction left unmatched. Germline V gene lookup returns CDR1 LGHNA and CDR2 YNFKEQ. This CDR3 has 16 residues.